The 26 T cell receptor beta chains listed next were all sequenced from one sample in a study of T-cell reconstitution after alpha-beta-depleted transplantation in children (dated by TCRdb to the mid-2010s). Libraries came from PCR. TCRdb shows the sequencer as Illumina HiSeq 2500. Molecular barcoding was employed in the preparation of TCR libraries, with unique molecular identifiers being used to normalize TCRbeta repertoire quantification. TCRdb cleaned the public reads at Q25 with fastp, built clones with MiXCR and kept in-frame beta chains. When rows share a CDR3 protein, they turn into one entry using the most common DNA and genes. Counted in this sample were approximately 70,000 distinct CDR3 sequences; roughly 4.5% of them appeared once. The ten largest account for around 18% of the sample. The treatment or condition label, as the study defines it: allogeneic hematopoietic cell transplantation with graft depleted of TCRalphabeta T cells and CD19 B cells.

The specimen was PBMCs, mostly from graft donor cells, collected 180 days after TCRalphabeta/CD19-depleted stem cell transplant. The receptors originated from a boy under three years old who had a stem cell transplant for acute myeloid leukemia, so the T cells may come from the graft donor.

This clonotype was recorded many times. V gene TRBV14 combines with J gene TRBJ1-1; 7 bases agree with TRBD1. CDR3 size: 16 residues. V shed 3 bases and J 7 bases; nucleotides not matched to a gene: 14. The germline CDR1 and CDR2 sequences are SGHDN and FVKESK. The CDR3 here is CASSQVDRARWGEAFF. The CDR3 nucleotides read TGTGCCAGCAGCCAGGTTGACAGGGCTCGGTGGGGTGAAGCTTTCTTT.

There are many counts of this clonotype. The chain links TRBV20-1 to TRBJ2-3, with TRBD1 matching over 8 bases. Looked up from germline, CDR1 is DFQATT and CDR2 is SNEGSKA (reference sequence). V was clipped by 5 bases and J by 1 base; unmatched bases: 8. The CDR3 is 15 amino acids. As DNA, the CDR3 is TGCAGTGCTCCTACGACAGGGGTGGGCACAGATACGCAGTATTTT. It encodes CSAPTTGVGTDTQYF.

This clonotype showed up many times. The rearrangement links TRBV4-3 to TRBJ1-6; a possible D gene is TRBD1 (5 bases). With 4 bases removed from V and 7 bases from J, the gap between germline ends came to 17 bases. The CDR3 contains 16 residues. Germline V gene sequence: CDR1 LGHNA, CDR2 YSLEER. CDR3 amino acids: CASSLSLAGLNSPLHF. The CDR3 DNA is TGCGCCAGCAGCCTCTCGTTGGCAGGGCTGAATTCACCCCTCCACTTT.

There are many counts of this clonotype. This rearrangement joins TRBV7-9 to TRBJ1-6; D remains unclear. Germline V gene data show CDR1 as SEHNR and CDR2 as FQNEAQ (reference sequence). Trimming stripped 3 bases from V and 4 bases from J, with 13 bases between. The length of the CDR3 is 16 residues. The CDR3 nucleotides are TGTGCCAGCAGCTTTCGTGGGCCGCCGTATAATTCACCCCTCCACTTT. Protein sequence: CASSFRGPPYNSPLHF.

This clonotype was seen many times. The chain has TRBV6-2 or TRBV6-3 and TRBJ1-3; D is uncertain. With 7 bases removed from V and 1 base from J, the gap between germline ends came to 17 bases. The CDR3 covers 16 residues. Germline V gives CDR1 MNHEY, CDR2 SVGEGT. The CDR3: CASNVLGPLSGNTIYF. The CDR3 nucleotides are TGTGCCAGCAATGTCCTAGGACCGCTATCTGGAAACACCATATATTTT.

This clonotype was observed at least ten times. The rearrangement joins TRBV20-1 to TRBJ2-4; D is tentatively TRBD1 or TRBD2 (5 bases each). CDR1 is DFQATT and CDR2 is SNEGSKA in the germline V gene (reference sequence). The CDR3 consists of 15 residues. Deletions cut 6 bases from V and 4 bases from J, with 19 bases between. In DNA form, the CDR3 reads TGCAGTGCAGAGAGAGGGGACGGTGGGAAAAACATTCAGTACTTC. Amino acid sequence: CSAERGDGGKNIQYF.

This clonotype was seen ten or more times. CDR3 DNA: TGTGCCAGCAGCCAAGGGACAGGGGCCGTGCTGAATTCACCCCTCCACTTT. Translated, it gives CASSQGTGAVLNSPLHF. The rearrangement uses TRBV3-1 and TRBJ1-6; TRBD1 matches 9 bases. The CDR3 length is 17 residues. Germline trimming cut 1 base from V and 7 bases from J; bases unmatched to any gene: 8. Germline CDR1 LGHDT, CDR2 YNNKEL (reference sequence).

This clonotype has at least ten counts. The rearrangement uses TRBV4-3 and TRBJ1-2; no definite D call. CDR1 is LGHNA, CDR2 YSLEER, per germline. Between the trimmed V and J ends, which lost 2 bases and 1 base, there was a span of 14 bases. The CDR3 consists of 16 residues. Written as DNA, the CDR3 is TGCGCCAGCAGCCAACACCCAGGTTTAGATAACTATGGCTACACCTTC. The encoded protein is CASSQHPGLDNYGYTF.

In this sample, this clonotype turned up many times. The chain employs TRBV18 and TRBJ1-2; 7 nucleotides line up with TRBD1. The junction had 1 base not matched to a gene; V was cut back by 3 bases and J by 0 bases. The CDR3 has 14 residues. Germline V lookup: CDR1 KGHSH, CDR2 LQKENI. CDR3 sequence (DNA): TGTGCCAGCTCACCTGGGACAGCTAACTATGGCTACACCTTC. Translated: CASSPGTANYGYTF.

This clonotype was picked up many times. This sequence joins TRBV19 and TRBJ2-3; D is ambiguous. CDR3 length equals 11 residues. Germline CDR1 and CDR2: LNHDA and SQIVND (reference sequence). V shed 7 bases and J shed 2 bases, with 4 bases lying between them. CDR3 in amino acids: CASTYTDTQYF. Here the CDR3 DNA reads TGTGCCAGTACTTACACAGATACGCAGTATTTT.

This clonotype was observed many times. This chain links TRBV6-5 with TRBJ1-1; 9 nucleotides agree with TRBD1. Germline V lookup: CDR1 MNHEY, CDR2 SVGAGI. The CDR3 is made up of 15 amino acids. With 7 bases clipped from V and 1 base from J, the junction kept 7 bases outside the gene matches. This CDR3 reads CASTPTGGRNTEAFF. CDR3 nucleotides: TGTGCCAGCACCCCGACAGGGGGTAGGAACACTGAAGCTTTCTTT.

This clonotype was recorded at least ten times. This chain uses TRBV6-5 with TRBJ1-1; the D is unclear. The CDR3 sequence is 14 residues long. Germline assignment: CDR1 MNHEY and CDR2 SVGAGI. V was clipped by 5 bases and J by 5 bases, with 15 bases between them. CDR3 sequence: CASSSLGRITEAFF. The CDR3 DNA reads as TGTGCCAGCAGTAGCCTCGGGAGAATTACTGAAGCTTTCTTT.

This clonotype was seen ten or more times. CDR3 protein: CASSPQQGLAGIHTQYF. For the CDR3, the DNA is TGCGCCAGCAGCCCCCAACAAGGACTAGCGGGCATCCATACGCAGTATTTT. The V and J genes are TRBV4-1 and TRBJ2-3; 11 bases are a match to TRBD2. This CDR3 comprises 17 residues. Germline CDR1 is MGHRA and CDR2 is YSYEKL. Trimming at V came to 4 bases and at J to 7 bases, leaving 13 bases not matched to a gene.

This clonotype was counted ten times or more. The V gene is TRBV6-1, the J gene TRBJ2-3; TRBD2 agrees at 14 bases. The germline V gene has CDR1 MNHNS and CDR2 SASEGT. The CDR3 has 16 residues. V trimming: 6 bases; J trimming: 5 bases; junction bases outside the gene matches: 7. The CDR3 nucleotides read TGTGCCAGCAGGAAGGGACTAGCGGGGGAGTTAGATACGCAGTATTTT. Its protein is CASRKGLAGELDTQYF.

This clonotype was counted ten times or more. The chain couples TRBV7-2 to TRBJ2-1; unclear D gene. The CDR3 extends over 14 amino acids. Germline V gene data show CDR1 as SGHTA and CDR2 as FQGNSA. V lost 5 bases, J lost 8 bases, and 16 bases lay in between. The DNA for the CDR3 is TGTGCCAGCAGCCCTCGAACTCCAACCTATGAGCAGTTCTTC. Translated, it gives CASSPRTPTYEQFF.

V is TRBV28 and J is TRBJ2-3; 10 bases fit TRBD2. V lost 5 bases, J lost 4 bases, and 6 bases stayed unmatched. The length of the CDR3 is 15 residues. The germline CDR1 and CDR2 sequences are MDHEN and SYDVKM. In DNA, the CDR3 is TGTGCCAGCAGTCTAGCGGGGGAGGTGGCAGATACGCAGTATTTT. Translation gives CASSLAGEVADTQYF. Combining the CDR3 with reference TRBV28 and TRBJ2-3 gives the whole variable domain DVKVTQSSRYLVKRTGEKVFLECVQDMDHENMFWYRQDPGLGLRLIYFSYDVKMKEKGDIPEGYSVSREKKERFSLILESASTNQTSMYLCASSLAGEVADTQYFGPGTRLTVL.

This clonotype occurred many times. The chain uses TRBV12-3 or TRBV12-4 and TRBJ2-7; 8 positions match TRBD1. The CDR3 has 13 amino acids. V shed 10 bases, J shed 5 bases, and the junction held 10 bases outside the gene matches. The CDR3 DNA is TGTGCCACCTGCGGGACAGGACAGCACGAGCAGTACTTC. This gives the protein CATCGTGQHEQYF.

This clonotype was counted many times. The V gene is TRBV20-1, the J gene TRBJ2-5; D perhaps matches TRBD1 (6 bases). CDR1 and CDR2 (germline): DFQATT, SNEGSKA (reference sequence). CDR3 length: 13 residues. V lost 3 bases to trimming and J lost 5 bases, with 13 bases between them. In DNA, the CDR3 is TGCAGTGCTAGGGGGTCAGGGGTCGAGACCCAGTACTTC. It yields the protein CSARGSGVETQYF.

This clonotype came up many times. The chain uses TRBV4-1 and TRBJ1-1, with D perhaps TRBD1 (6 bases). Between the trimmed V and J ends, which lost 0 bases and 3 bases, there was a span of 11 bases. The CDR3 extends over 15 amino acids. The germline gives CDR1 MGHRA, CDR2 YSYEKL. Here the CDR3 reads CASSQDPGADTEAFF. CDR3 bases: TGCGCCAGCAGCCAAGACCCAGGGGCTGACACTGAAGCTTTCTTT.

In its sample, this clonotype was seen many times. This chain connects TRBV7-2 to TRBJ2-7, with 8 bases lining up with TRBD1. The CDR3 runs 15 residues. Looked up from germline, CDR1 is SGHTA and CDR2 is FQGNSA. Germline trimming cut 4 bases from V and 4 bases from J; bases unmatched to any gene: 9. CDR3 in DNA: TGTGCCAGCAGCTCTAGGACAGGGAAGGGATACGAGCAGTACTTC. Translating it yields CASSSRTGKGYEQYF.

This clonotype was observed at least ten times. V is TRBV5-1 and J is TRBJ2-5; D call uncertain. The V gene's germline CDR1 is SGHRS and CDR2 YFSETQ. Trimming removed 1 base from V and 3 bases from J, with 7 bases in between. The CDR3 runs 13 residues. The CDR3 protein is CASSLPGEETQYF. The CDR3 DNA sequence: TGCGCCAGCAGCTTGCCTGGAGAAGAGACCCAGTACTTC.

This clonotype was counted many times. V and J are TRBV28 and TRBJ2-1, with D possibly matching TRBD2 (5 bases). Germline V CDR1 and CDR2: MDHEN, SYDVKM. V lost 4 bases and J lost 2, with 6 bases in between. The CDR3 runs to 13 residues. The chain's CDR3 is CASSSGAYNEQFF. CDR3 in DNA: TGTGCCAGCAGTTCCGGGGCCTACAATGAGCAGTTCTTC.

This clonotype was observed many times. The CDR3 loop reads CASSYSGLAVNTGELFF. The CDR3 bases are TGTGCCAGCAGTTACTCGGGACTAGCGGTGAACACCGGGGAGCTGTTTTTT. V gene TRBV6-5 combines with J gene TRBJ2-2; 11 nucleotides match TRBD2. Per germline, CDR1 MNHEY and CDR2 SVGAGI. The CDR3 totals 17 residues. The V gene end was trimmed by 0 bases and the J gene end by 1 base; junction bases not matched to a gene: 1.

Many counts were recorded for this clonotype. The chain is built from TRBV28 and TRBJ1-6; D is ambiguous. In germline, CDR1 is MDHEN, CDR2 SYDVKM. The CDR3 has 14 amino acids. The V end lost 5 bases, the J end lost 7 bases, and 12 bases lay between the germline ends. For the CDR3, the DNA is TGTGCCAGCAGTCCCCCGGCGTGGAATTCACCCCTCCACTTT. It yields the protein CASSPPAWNSPLHF.

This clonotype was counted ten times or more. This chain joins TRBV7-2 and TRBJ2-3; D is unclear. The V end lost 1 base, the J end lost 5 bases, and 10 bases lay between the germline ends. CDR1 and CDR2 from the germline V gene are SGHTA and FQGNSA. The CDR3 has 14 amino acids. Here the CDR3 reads CASSLVGVGDTQYF. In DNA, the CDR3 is TGTGCCAGCAGCTTAGTAGGCGTAGGAGATACGCAGTATTTT. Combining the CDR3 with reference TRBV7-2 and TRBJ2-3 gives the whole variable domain GAGVSQSPSNKVTEKGKDVELRCDPISGHTALYWYRQSLGQGLEFLIYFQGNSAPDKSGLPSDRFSAERTGGSVSTLTIQRTQQEDSAVYLCASSLVGVGDTQYFGPGTRLTVL.

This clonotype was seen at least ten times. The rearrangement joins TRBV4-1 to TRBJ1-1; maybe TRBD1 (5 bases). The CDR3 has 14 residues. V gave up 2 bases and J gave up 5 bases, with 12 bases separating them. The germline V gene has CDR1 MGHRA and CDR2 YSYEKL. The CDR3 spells CASSQSQGLTEAFF. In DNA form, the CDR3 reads TGCGCCAGCAGCCAATCCCAGGGTTTGACTGAAGCTTTCTTT.